These 18 T cell receptor beta chains were all obtained from the same sample, sequenced in a study of beta chain features in type 1 diabetes. Study-level points and caveats: Shortening that was moderate but significant affected the TCRB CDR3s of Type 1 diabetes patients in all four CD4+ subsets.

No antigen has been assigned to these receptors. Expressed TCRB transcripts were sequenced because the entire RNA isolate underwent reverse transcription. The repertoire was sequenced with immunoSEQ multiplex PCR; TCRdb's copy has only in-frame clones and lacks some. The sample consists of 300,000 or so clones, over 7% of them appearing once. The sample consisted of central memory CD4+ T cells from blood. The source is a man aged 25 to 45 with type 1 diabetes.

V gene TRBV14 combines with J gene TRBJ1-2; the D gene is possibly TRBD1 (6 bases). The CDR3 length is 15 residues. V was shortened by 4 bases and J by 4 bases, with 16 bases between the two germline ends. In germline, CDR1 is SGHDN, CDR2 FVKESK. The DNA for the CDR3 is TGTGCCAGCAGCCCCCTGACAGGCCTACCCTATGGCTACACCTTC. Protein sequence: CASSPLTGLPYGYTF.

This clone has only a few counts. This rearrangement joins TRBV28 to TRBJ1-1, with no clear D. Trimming took 7 bases from V and 1 from J, leaving 10 bases between them. Per the germline V gene, CDR1 is MDHEN and CDR2 is SYDVKM. The CDR3 runs to 13 residues. As DNA, the CDR3 is TGTGCCAGCAAAGGTAAAGGGAACACTGAAGCTTTCTTT. Translated, it gives CASKGKGNTEAFF.

A word on this clone: Other DNA sequences within the sample encode an identical CDR3. This chain links TRBV6-5 with TRBJ2-5, with TRBD1 matching 9 bases. V lost 6 bases, J lost 9 bases, and 8 bases stayed unmatched. Germline V gene data show CDR1 as MNHEY and CDR2 as SVGAGI. The CDR3 is 13 amino acids. CDR3 DNA sequence: TGTGCCAGCAGACCCGGACAGGGGCGTCCCCAGTACTTC. Its protein is CASRPGQGRPQYF.

The chain recombines TRBV7-2 with TRBJ2-7; 9 bases agree with TRBD1. The CDR3 loop spans 16 amino acids. In germline, CDR1 is SGHTA, CDR2 FQGNSA. V trimming: 1 base; J trimming: 0 bases; junction bases outside the gene matches: 4. CDR3 nucleotide sequence: TGTGCCAGCAGCTTAGGGACGGGACAGGGCTCCTACGAGCAGTACTTC. Protein product: CASSLGTGQGSYEQYF.

This clone was seen more than once but under ten times. This sequence joins TRBV2 and TRBJ1-5; the D gene is possibly TRBD1 (5 bases). Germline CDR1 reads SNHLY; CDR2 reads FYNNEI. The CDR3 length is 13 residues. V was clipped by 5 bases and J by 1 base, with 6 bases between them. CDR3 amino acids: CASSRGSNQPQHF. CDR3 nucleotides: TGTGCCAGCAGTCGGGGGAGCAATCAGCCCCAGCATTTT.

This clone has more than one count but fewer than ten. The chain links TRBV4-3 to TRBJ2-5; 10 nucleotides agree with TRBD2. The CDR3 loop spans 16 amino acids. With 3 bases clipped from V and 4 bases from J, the junction kept 8 bases outside the gene matches. Looked up from germline, CDR1 is LGHNA and CDR2 is YSLEER. As DNA, the CDR3 is TGCGCCAGCAGCCACGGGCTAGCGGGGGCCGGAGAGACCCAGTACTTC. Translating gives CASSHGLAGAGETQYF.

The rearrangement links TRBV11-2 to TRBJ1-6; D call uncertain. Germline V gene sequence: CDR1 SGHAT, CDR2 FQNNGV. With 1 base removed from V and 14 bases from J, the gap between germline ends came to 9 bases. The CDR3 runs to 12 residues. CDR3: CASSLGELALHF. CDR3 nucleotides: TGTGCCAGCAGCTTAGGGGAGTTGGCCCTCCACTTT.

This clone was counted only a few times. The chain has TRBV19 and TRBJ2-5; D remains unclear. V shed 6 bases and J shed 3 bases, with 5 bases lying between them. The CDR3 spans 11 residues. Germline CDR1 is LNHDA and CDR2 is SQIVND (reference sequence). The CDR3 DNA follows: TGTGCCAGTAGCATAAAAGAGACCCAGTACTTC. Its protein product is CASSIKETQYF.

There are many counts of this clone. The chain joins TRBV2 to TRBJ1-2; 7 nucleotides line up with TRBD1. Trimming at V came to 6 bases and at J to 8 bases, leaving 9 bases not matched to a gene. CDR1 SNHLY and CDR2 FYNNEI come from the germline V gene. The CDR3 is 13 residues long. CDR3 sequence reads: CASSLQGPIGYTF. CDR3 nucleotide sequence: TGTGCCAGCAGCCTACAGGGGCCGATAGGCTACACCTTC.

The chain recombines TRBV6-6 with TRBJ1-5, with a tentative D call TRBD1 (6 bases). Between the trimmed V and J ends, which lost 5 bases and 7 bases, there was a span of 12 bases. This CDR3 is 13 amino acids long. Germline loops: CDR1 MNHNY, CDR2 SVGAGI (reference sequence). As DNA, the CDR3 is TGTGCCAGCAGTATGACAGGAAACCAGCCCCAGCATTTT. Translating it yields CASSMTGNQPQHF.

The rearrangement joins TRBV28 to TRBJ1-4, with D maybe TRBD1 (5 bases). Deletions cut 6 bases from V and 0 bases from J, with 11 bases between. CDR1 and CDR2 from the germline V gene are MDHEN and SYDVKM. There are 15 residues in the CDR3. The CDR3, as DNA: TGTGCCAGCAGGGCCTGGGGGGCAACTAATGAAAAACTGTTTTTT. Translating it yields CASRAWGATNEKLFF.

This clone has a handful of counts. The chain employs TRBV6-5 and TRBJ1-1; no definite D call. Trimming took off 4 bases at V and 4 bases at J, with 7 bases between the two ends. The CDR3 totals 12 residues. Germline lookup yields CDR1 MNHEY and CDR2 SVGAGI. In DNA, the CDR3 is TGTGCCAGCAGTTGGCGAGGCACTGAAGCTTTCTTT. This sequence encodes CASSWRGTEAFF.

In this sample, this clone turned up a few times. The chain employs TRBV2 and TRBJ1-2; 7 nucleotides agree with TRBD1. This CDR3 is 16 amino acids long. Germline V gene lookup returns CDR1 SNHLY and CDR2 FYNNEI. The J segment lost 4 bases and the V segment lost 6 bases, leaving 14 bases of the junction unmatched. The CDR3 here is CASRIGTAQQGYGYTF. The CDR3 region has the DNA TGTGCCAGCAGAATAGGGACAGCCCAACAAGGCTATGGCTACACCTTC.

Only a few counts were recorded for this clone. The J gene is TRBJ2-7, the V gene TRBV20-1; D remains unclear. The V end lost 4 bases, the J end lost 9 bases, and 13 bases lay between the germline ends. There are 11 residues in the CDR3. Germline V gene data show CDR1 as DFQATT and CDR2 as SNEGSKA (reference sequence). The CDR3, as DNA: TGCAGTGCTACAGGTTACTTGGGGCAGTACTTC. Residues: CSATGYLGQYF.

This chain links TRBV27 with TRBJ2-7; 8 bases agree with TRBD1. The V and J ends lost 10 bases and 2 bases, in that order; junction bases with no gene match: 10. Germline CDR1 and CDR2: MNHEY and SMNVEV (reference sequence). The CDR3 has 14 amino acids. Here the CDR3 DNA reads TGTGCCACCACATCTCGGACAGGGCCCTACGAGCAGTACTTC. It codes for CATTSRTGPYEQYF.

CDR3 sequence (DNA): TGCGCCAGCAGCCAAGATGGGTCCAGGGGAGATGAAAAACTGTTTTTT. Protein product: CASSQDGSRGDEKLFF. The gene calls are TRBV4-3 and TRBJ1-4; possible D gene TRBD1, 6 bases. Trimming took off 0 bases at V and 6 bases at J, with 14 bases between the two ends. Germline loops: CDR1 LGHNA, CDR2 YSLEER. The CDR3 totals 16 residues.

This clone occurred a few times. V usage is TRBV5-1 and J usage is TRBJ1-5, with D unclear. The CDR3 length is 13 residues. CDR1 SGHRS and CDR2 YFSETQ come from the germline V gene. V was shortened by 1 base and J by 0 bases, with 2 bases between the two germline ends. The CDR3 sequence: CASSLNSNQPQHF. The CDR3 region has the DNA TGCGCCAGCAGCTTGAATAGCAATCAGCCCCAGCATTTT.

This clone was observed a handful of times. This chain uses TRBV18 with TRBJ1-2; D unresolved. Germline V gene data show CDR1 as KGHSH and CDR2 as LQKENI. This CDR3 spans 13 amino acids. V was cut by 0 bases and J by 5 bases, with 7 bases left in between. CDR3 in amino acids: CASSPPEMYGYTF. Written as DNA, the CDR3 is TGTGCCAGCTCACCACCGGAAATGTATGGCTACACCTTC.